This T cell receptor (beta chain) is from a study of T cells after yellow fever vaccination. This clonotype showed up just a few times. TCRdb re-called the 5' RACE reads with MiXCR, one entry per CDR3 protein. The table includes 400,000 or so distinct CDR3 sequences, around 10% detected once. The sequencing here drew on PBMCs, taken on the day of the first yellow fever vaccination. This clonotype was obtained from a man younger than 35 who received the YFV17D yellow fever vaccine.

The CDR3 region is CASSAGLAGVQETQYF. CDR3 nucleotides: TGTGCCAGCAGCGCGGGACTAGCGGGGGTCCAAGAGACCCAGTACTTC. The J gene is TRBJ2-5, the V gene TRBV9, with TRBD2 matching 14 bases. J was trimmed by 1 base and V by 3 bases; bases with no gene match: 2. There are 16 residues in the CDR3. The V gene's germline CDR1 is SGDLS and CDR2 YYNGEE.